Below are 10 T cell receptor beta chains sequenced from a single sample in a study of blood T cell repertoires in COVID-19 (TCRdb year 2020). Libraries were prepared through the immunoSEQ multiplex PCR assay. TCRdb obtained this table from immuneACCESS and retained in-frame rearrangements with V and J assigned. These tables miss some clones; where compared with another copy, unresolved V genes account for less than half of the shortfall, and the remainder is unexplained. Within this sample are approximately 200,000 clones, with roughly 90% of them counted one time only. The top ten clones comprise approximately 2.4% of the sample. Specimen: PBMCs or T cells enriched from blood (not recorded which). These TCRs come from a woman aged 25 to 39 who had recovered from COVID-19.

This clone has at least ten counts. J is TRBJ1-3 and V is TRBV7-9; unclear D gene. CDR1 is SEHNR, CDR2 FQNEAQ, per germline (reference sequence). Trimming pared 5 bases from V and 0 bases from J, leaving 8 bases between. The length of the CDR3 is 14 residues. CDR3 bases: TGTGCCAGCAGCCCCGACATCTCTGGAAACACCATATATTTT. This translates into CASSPDISGNTIYF.

CDR3 bases: TGTGCCAGCAGTCAACTTGATGAAGCTTTCTTT. It encodes CASSQLDEAFF. The chain carries TRBV7-9 and TRBJ1-1; D gene ambiguous. The CDR3 sequence is 11 residues long. Per the germline V gene, CDR1 is SEHNR and CDR2 is FQNEAQ (reference sequence). Trimming shortened V by 6 bases and J by 7 bases, and 9 bases separated the two germline ends.

The chain links TRBV18 to TRBJ2-7; a weak D match, TRBD1 (6 bases). This CDR3 contains 17 residues. Germline V CDR1 and CDR2: KGHSH, LQKENI. V lost 2 bases, J lost 5 bases, and 22 bases lay in between. The CDR3, as DNA: TGTGCCAGCTCACCAACGGGTTCAGGGGACGGAGCCCACGAGCAGTACTTC. The encoded protein is CASSPTGSGDGAHEQYF.

The chain employs TRBV30 and TRBJ2-2; perhaps TRBD1 as D (6 bases). The CDR3 runs to 17 residues. Trimming took 1 base from V and 5 from J, leaving 20 bases between them. Germline V gives CDR1 GTSNPN, CDR2 SVGIG (reference sequence). The chain's CDR3 is CAWSAPELTGVTGELFF. The CDR3 DNA reads as TGTGCCTGGAGTGCCCCTGAATTGACAGGAGTTACCGGGGAGCTGTTTTTT.

The chain joins TRBV9 to TRBJ1-2; tentatively, D is TRBD1 (5 bases). This CDR3 comprises 14 residues. Trimming took 0 bases from V and 7 from J, leaving 13 bases between them. Germline-derived CDR1 and CDR2 are SGDLS and YYNGEE. Here the CDR3 DNA reads TGTGCCAGCAGCGTAGTGGTCCACGGGGGTGGCTACACCTTC. It encodes CASSVVVHGGGYTF. Filled out from reference TRBV9 and TRBJ1-2, the complete variable domain reads DSGVTQTPKHLITATGQRVTLRCSPRSGDLSVYWYQQSLDQGLQFLIQYYNGEERAKGNILERFSAQQFPDLHSELNLSSLELGDSALYFCASSVVVHGGGYTFGSGTRLTVV.

V gene TRBV7-3 combines with J gene TRBJ2-7, with 10 bases lining up with TRBD2. With V trimmed by 1 base and J by 5 bases, 8 bases remained unmatched. This CDR3 is built from 16 residues. In germline, CDR1 is SGHTA, CDR2 FQGTGA. The DNA for the CDR3 is TGTGCCAGCAGCTTAAGGCCCAGAGCGGGAGGGGACGAGCAGTACTTC. Its protein product is CASSLRPRAGGDEQYF.

The chain carries TRBV5-1 and TRBJ2-7; D is perhaps TRBD1 (6 bases). V shed 2 bases and J shed 3 bases, with 15 bases lying between them. In germline, CDR1 is SGHRS, CDR2 YFSETQ. The CDR3 is 15 amino acids. The DNA of the CDR3 is TGCGCCAGCAGCTTCCTCAGGGGACCGGGCTACGAGCAGTACTTC. Translation gives CASSFLRGPGYEQYF.

The chain recombines TRBV7-2 with TRBJ1-1; no definite D call. V was shortened by 5 bases and J by 4 bases, with 14 bases between the two germline ends. The CDR3 sequence is 14 residues long. Germline CDR1 and CDR2: SGHTA and FQGNSA. CDR3 protein: CASSTTAGSTEAFF. CDR3 nucleotide sequence: TGTGCCAGCAGCACTACAGCGGGGAGCACTGAAGCTTTCTTT.

The V call is TRBV14, the J call TRBJ2-7; the D gene is possibly TRBD1 (6 bases). The CDR3 runs to 13 residues. The ends were cut back, 3 bases at V and 6 bases at J, with 12 bases in the middle. Germline-derived CDR1 and CDR2 are SGHDN and FVKESK. CDR3 in DNA: TGTGCCAGCAGCCAGGGGGCCCCTCGCGAGCAGTACTTC. Encoded protein: CASSQGAPREQYF.

The genes are TRBV7-2 and TRBJ1-2; D is undetermined. Trimming stripped 5 bases from V and 6 bases from J, with 10 bases between. The germline gives CDR1 SGHTA, CDR2 FQGNSA. The CDR3 totals 12 residues. CDR3 bases: TGTGCCAGCAGCGTTTACAGAGATGGCTACACCTTC. Amino acids: CASSVYRDGYTF.